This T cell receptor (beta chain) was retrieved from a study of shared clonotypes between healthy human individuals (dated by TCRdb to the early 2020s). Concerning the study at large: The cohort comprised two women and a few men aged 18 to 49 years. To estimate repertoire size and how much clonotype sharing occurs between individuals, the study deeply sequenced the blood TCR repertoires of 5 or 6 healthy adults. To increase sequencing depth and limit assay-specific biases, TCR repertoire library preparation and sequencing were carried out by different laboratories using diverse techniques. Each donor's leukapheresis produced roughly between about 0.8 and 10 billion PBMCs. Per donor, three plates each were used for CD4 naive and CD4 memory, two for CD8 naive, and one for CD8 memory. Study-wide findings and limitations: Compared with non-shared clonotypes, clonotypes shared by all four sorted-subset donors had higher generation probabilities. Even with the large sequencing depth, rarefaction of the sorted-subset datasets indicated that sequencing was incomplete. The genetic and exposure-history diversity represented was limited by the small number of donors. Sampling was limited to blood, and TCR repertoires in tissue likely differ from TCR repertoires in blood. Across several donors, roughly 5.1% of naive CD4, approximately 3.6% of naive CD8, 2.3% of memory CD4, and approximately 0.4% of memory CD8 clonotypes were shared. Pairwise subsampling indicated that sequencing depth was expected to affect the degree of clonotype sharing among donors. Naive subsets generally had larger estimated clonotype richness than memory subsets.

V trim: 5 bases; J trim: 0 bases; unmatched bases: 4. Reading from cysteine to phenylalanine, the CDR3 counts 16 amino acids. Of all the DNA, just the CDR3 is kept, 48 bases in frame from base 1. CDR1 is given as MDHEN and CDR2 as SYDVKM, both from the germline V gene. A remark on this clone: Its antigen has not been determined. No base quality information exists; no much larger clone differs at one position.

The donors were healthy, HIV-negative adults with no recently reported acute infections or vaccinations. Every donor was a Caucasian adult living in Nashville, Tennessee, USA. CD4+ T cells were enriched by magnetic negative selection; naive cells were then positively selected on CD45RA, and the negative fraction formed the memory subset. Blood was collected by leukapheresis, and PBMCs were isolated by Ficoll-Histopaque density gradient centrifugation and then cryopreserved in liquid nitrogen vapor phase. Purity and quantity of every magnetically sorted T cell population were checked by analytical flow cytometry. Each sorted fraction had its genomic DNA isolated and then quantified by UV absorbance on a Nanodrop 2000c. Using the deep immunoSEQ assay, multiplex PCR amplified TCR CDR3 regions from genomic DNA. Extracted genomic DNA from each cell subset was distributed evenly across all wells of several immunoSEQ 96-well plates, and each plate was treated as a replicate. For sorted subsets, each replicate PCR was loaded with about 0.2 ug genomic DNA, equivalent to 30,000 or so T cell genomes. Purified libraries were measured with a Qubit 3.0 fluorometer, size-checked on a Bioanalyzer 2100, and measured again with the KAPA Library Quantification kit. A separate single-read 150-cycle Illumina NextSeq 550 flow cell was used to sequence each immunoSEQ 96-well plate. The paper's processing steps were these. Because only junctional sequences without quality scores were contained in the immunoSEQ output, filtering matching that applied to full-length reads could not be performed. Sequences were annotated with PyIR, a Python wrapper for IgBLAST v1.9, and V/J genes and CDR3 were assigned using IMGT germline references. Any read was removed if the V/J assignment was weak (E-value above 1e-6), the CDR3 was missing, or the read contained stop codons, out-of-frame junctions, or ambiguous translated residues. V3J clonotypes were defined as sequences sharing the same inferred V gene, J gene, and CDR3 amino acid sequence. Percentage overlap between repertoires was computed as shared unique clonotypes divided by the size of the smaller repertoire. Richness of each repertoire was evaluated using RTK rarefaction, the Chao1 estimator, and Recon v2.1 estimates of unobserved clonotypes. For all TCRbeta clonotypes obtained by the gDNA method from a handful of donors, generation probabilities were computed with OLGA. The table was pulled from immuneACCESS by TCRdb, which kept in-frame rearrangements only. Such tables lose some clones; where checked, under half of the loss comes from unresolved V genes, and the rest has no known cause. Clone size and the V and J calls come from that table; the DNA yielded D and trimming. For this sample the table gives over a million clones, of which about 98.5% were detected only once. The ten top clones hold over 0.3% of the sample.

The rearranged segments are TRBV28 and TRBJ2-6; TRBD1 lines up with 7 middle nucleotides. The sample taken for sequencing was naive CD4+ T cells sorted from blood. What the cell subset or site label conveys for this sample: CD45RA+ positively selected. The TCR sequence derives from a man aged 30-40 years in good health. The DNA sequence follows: TGTGCCAGCAGTCGACAGGGTATCTCTGGGGCCAACGTCCTGACTTTC. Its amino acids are CASSRQGISGANVLTF.